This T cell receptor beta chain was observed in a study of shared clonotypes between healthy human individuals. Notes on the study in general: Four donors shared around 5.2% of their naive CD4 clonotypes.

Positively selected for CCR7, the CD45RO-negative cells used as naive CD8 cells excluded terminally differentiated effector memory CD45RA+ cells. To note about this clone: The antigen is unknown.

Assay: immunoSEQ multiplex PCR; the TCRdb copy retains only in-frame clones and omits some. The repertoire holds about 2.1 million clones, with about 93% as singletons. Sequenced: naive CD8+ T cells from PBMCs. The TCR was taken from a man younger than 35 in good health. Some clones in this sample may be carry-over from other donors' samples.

The CDR3 sequence: CASSPDRDTDTQYF. The DNA for the CDR3 is TGTGCCAGTAGCCCTGACAGGGACACAGATACGCAGTATTTT. The chain has TRBV19 and TRBJ2-3; 7 bases align to TRBD1. Germline trimming cut 6 bases from V and 2 bases from J; bases unmatched to any gene: 5. CDR3 size: 14 residues. Germline-derived CDR1 and CDR2 are LNHDA and SQIVND (reference sequence).